This entry lists 2 T cell receptor beta chains sequenced from one sample in a study of blood T cell repertoires in COVID-19. TCRdb keeps only in-frame clones here, not all; method: immunoSEQ multiplex PCR. This table has hundreds of thousands of clones, 65% to 90% appearing once. Specimen: peripheral blood. The receptors were sampled from a woman in her 70s with acute or convalescent COVID-19.

The chain has TRBV10-3 and TRBJ2-5; maybe TRBD2 (6 bases). Germline loops: CDR1 ENHRY, CDR2 SYGVKD. Trimming removed 7 bases from V and 4 bases from J, with 13 bases in between. This CDR3 contains 13 residues. This CDR3 reads CAINGGGRETQYF. As DNA, the CDR3 is TGTGCCATCAACGGGGGTGGGCGAGAGACCCAGTACTTC.

The count of this clone is one. Other DNA variants within this sample encode the same CDR3. The DNA for the CDR3 is TGTGCCAGCAGCTTACAGGGGACTAATGAAAAACTGTTTTTT. Residues: CASSLQGTNEKLFF. The chain links TRBV7-2 to TRBJ1-4; tentative D call: TRBD1 (6 bases). Germline assignment: CDR1 SGHTA and CDR2 FQGNSA. The CDR3 covers 14 residues. The V end lost 2 bases, the J end lost 2 bases, and 6 bases lay between the germline ends.